The rows below give T cell receptor beta chains drawn from one sample of a study of PD-L1 blockade in urothelial cancer. Here immunoSEQ multiplex PCR was the method, and the copy in TCRdb shows in-frame clones only, minus some. This table holds tens of thousands of clones, roughly 79% found once. Here the sequenced sample was PBMCs, taken around atezolizumab (anti-PD-L1) treatment. The receptor set was obtained from an older man with urothelial cancer. The CDR3 runs from the conserved cysteine through the conserved F or W. Each record gives: clone size, J gene, V gene, D gene, CDR3 protein, CDR3 DNA. D genes are given only for firm matches. Clone size is shown for a subset of rows, as once, few, many or a class of expanded clone.

NA TRBJ1-2 TRBV5-1 NA CASSLSPGGATYGYTF TGCGCCAGCAGCTTGAGCCCGGGGGGCGCAACCTATGGCTACACCTTC
NA TRBJ1-1 TRBV10-3 NA CAIRGPGGDTEAFF TGTGCCATCCGCGGACCGGGAGGAGACACTGAAGCTTTCTTT
NA TRBJ2-3 TRBV4-2 TRBD2 CASSQDGRITDTQYF TGTGCCAGCAGCCAAGACGGGAGGATCACAGATACGCAGTATTTT
NA TRBJ2-2 TRBV7-3 TRBD2 CASSLTRSGRASGELFF TGTGCCAGCAGCTTAACTCGTAGCGGGAGGGCATCCGGGGAGCTGTTTTTT
NA TRBJ1-3 TRBV5-4 TRBD1 CASSPGTGGSGNTIYF TGTGCCAGCAGCCCCGGGACAGGGGGCTCTGGAAACACCATATATTTT
NA TRBJ2-3 TRBV7-3 TRBD2 CASSLAGGSGWDTQYF TGTGCCAGCAGCTTAGCAGGCGGGAGCGGATGGGATACGCAGTATTTT
NA TRBJ2-2 TRBV14 NA CASSHSRNTGELFF TGTGCCAGCAGCCATTCCAGGAACACCGGGGAGCTGTTTTTT
NA TRBJ2-3 TRBV4-3 TRBD2 CASSQEGGRARLDTQYF TGCGCCAGCAGCCAAGAGGGCGGGAGGGCCCGTTTAGATACGCAGTATTTT
once TRBJ2-7 TRBV5-1 NA CASSLASHSYEQYF TGCGCCAGCAGCTTGGCTAGCCATTCCTACGAGCAGTACTTC
NA TRBJ2-7 TRBV6-1 TRBD2 CASSERGGRDYEQYF TGTGCCAGCAGTGAAAGGGGCGGGAGGGACTACGAGCAGTACTTC
NA TRBJ2-7 TRBV10-2 TRBD2 CASSEPGTSGSSYEQYF TGCGCCAGCAGTGAGCCCGGGACTAGCGGGAGCTCCTACGAGCAGTACTTC
NA TRBJ2-2 TRBV19 TRBD1 CASRLDREGTLFF TGTGCCAGTCGCCTGGACAGGGAAGGGACTCTGTTTTTT
NA TRBJ2-7 TRBV27 NA CASSLFEGAAYEQYF TGTGCCAGCAGTCTTTTCGAGGGAGCGGCCTACGAGCAGTACTTC
medium-sized TRBJ1-2 TRBV2 NA CASSEAARGLHGYTF TGTGCCAGCAGTGAAGCAGCGAGGGGGTTGCATGGCTACACCTTC
NA TRBJ1-5 TRBV16 NA CASSPGRDHQPQHF TGTGCCAGCAGCCCCGGGAGGGATCATCAGCCCCAGCATTTT
NA TRBJ1-3 TRBV9 NA CASSVKGGPSGNTIYF TGTGCCAGCAGCGTTAAAGGGGGACCCTCTGGAAACACCATATATTTT
NA TRBJ2-7 TRBV5-4 TRBD2 CASSRQASGSNEQYF TGTGCCAGCAGCAGACAGGCTAGCGGGAGCAACGAGCAGTACTTC
NA TRBJ2-7 TRBV5-4 TRBD2 CASSSPGLAVSTYEQYF TGTGCCAGCAGCTCGCCGGGACTAGCGGTATCCACCTACGAGCAGTACTTC
NA TRBJ1-1 TRBV13 TRBD1 CASSLGQGNTEAFF TGTGCCAGCAGCCTAGGACAGGGGAACACTGAAGCTTTCTTT
NA TRBJ1-2 TRBV19 NA CASSMSGQGGGYTF TGTGCCAGTAGTATGTCGGGGCAGGGAGGTGGCTACACCTTC
few TRBJ1-1 TRBV11-3 TRBD1 CASSLALYGTGVTAFF TGTGCCAGCAGCTTAGCCCTCTATGGGACAGGGGTAACAGCTTTCTTT
NA TRBJ2-7 TRBV5-1 TRBD2 CASSLASGNSYEQYF TGCGCCAGCAGCTTGGCTAGCGGGAATTCCTACGAGCAGTACTTC
NA TRBJ2-4 TRBV7-2 TRBD1 CASSLAGTAENIQYF TGTGCCAGCAGCTTAGCCGGGACAGCGGAAAACATTCAGTACTTC